The clone carrying this TCR beta chain was seen only once. This record belongs to a study of control samples from healthy donors and cancer patients. Assay used: immunoSEQ multiplex PCR; TCRdb lists only in-frame clones, some missing. The sample consists of under 85,000 clones, about nine tenths of them appearing once. Trimming took off 3 bases at V and 5 bases at J, with 8 bases between the two ends. Germline V gene data show CDR1 as MNHNS and CDR2 as SASEGT. The CDR3 spans 13 residues. The chain uses TRBV6-1 and TRBJ1-3; the D gene is possibly TRBD1 (6 bases). The sequenced sample consisted of PBMCs. The TCR sequence derives from a man between 60 and 75 years old with colorectal cancer. CDR3 sequence reads: CASSEDSRNTIYF. CDR3 nucleotides: TGTGCCAGCAGTGAGGACAGCCGAAACACCATATATTTT.